This T cell receptor beta chain derives from a study of PD-1 blockade in classical Hodgkin lymphoma. Whole-study results and caveats: Possible causes of repertoire differences, disease activity or prior therapy, remain undefined.

Each and every patient relapsed after autologous stem cell transplantation, and patients got differing brentuximab vedotin exposure. Produced via immunoSEQ multiplex PCR; TCRdb's table is partial and in-frame only. The table has 25,000 or so clones, over 60% seen once. This clone was found once. Antigen: not known. There are 17 residues in the CDR3. Germline trimming cut 4 bases from V and 7 bases from J; bases unmatched to any gene: 18. Germline V gene sequence: CDR1 SGHAT, CDR2 FQNNGV. The sequencing here drew on peripheral blood mononuclear cells (PBMCs), taken at baseline. The V call is TRBV11-2, the J call TRBJ2-5, with TRBD1 identical over 7 bases. This receptor was obtained from a human donor with classical Hodgkin lymphoma. DNA for the CDR3: TGTGCCAGCAGCTCCCGACGTAGATTTGGGACAGTGGGGACCCAGTACTTC. This translates into CASSSRRRFGTVGTQYF.